Sequencing of this T cell receptor beta chain was carried out in a study of cytomegalovirus exposure and HLA in healthy donors. Whole-study context: A later analysis reported the 100 to 150 validation repertoires used the same platform as the 666 first-cohort repertoires. The study's findings and limits: The study designated 150 or so TCR beta chains cytomegalovirus-associated.

As to this clone: The antigen remains undetermined.

This CDR3 region has 16 residues. Per germline, CDR1 SGDLS and CDR2 YYNGEE. With V trimmed by 3 bases and J by 7 bases, 11 bases remained unmatched. Only in-frame clones appear in the TCRdb table, and some are missing; sequencing was by immunoSEQ multiplex PCR. The table lists some 140,000 clones, approximately 85% of them singletons. The TCR comes from a woman aged 25 to 45 in good health and CMV-seronegative. Sequencing input: PBMCs. The chain links TRBV9 to TRBJ1-4; TRBD1 agrees at 8 bases. CDR3 in amino acids: CASSAGGPGQAEKLFF. The CDR3, as DNA: TGTGCCAGCAGCGCGGGGGGACCGGGACAGGCTGAAAAACTGTTTTTT.